This is a list of T cell receptor beta chains from one sample in a study of blood T cell repertoires in COVID-19. Sequenced by immunoSEQ multiplex PCR; TCRdb stores in-frame clones only, minus some. Here the sample spans 81,000 or so clones, 89% being singletons. The specimen sequenced was peripheral blood. The source of these receptors is a man aged 70 or older with active or convalescent COVID-19. CDR3s include the opening cysteine and the closing phenylalanine or tryptophan. Fields, in order: J gene, clone size, V gene, D gene, CDR3 protein, CDR3 DNA. D genes are given only for firm matches. A row's size may be missing; if present it is once, few, many or a size class.

J gene: TRBJ1-5
clone size: few
V gene: TRBV2
D gene: NA
CDR3 protein: CASRKDISNQPQHF
CDR3 DNA: TGTGCCAGCAGAAAGGACATTAGCAATCAGCCCCAGCATTTT

J gene: TRBJ1-1
clone size: NA
V gene: TRBV6-5
D gene: NA
CDR3 protein: CASSYDRGAVVYGFF
CDR3 DNA: TGTGCCAGCAGTTACGATCGGGGGGCGGTAGTATATGGTTTCTTT

J gene: TRBJ1-1
clone size: NA
V gene: TRBV30
D gene: TRBD1
CDR3 protein: CAWSVFRGDTEAFF
CDR3 DNA: TGTGCCTGGAGTGTATTCAGGGGGGACACTGAAGCTTTCTTT

J gene: TRBJ1-1
clone size: NA
V gene: TRBV5-5
D gene: NA
CDR3 protein: CASNPRRLGTEAFF
CDR3 DNA: TGTGCCAGCAACCCCAGGAGGCTTGGAACAGAAGCTTTCTTT

J gene: TRBJ1-5
clone size: once
V gene: TRBV4-1
D gene: NA
CDR3 protein: CASSLFDRQPQHF
CDR3 DNA: TGCGCCAGCAGCCTCTTCGACAGGCAGCCCCAGCATTTT

J gene: TRBJ2-5
clone size: NA
V gene: TRBV9
D gene: TRBD1
CDR3 protein: CASSEGVRTGWETQYF
CDR3 DNA: TGTGCCAGCAGCGAAGGAGTCCGGACAGGGTGGGAGACCCAGTACTTC

J gene: TRBJ2-5
clone size: NA
V gene: TRBV15
D gene: TRBD1
CDR3 protein: CATHRDRLQETQYF
CDR3 DNA: TGTGCCACCCACCGGGACAGGCTACAAGAGACCCAGTACTTC

J gene: TRBJ2-2
clone size: NA
V gene: TRBV7-2
D gene: TRBD1
CDR3 protein: CASSHSGTGGYGELFF
CDR3 DNA: TGTGCCAGCAGTCATAGCGGGACAGGGGGGTACGGGGAGCTGTTTTTT

J gene: TRBJ2-7
clone size: NA
V gene: TRBV10-3
D gene: TRBD2
CDR3 protein: CAASYSGDYEQYF
CDR3 DNA: TGTGCCGCAAGTTACAGCGGGGACTACGAGCAGTACTTC

J gene: TRBJ1-1
clone size: few
V gene: TRBV9
D gene: TRBD1
CDR3 protein: CASSGPGQGNTEAFF
CDR3 DNA: TGTGCCAGCAGCGGCCCGGGACAGGGGAACACTGAAGCTTTCTTT

J gene: TRBJ1-2
clone size: NA
V gene: TRBV5-6
D gene: NA
CDR3 protein: CASSEGLGRVGYTF
CDR3 DNA: TGTGCCAGCAGCGAGGGACTGGGACGTGTGGGCTACACCTTC

J gene: TRBJ1-4
clone size: NA
V gene: TRBV4-1
D gene: TRBD1
CDR3 protein: CASSQGQGYEKLFF
CDR3 DNA: TGCGCCAGCAGCCAAGGACAGGGATATGAAAAACTGTTTTTT

J gene: TRBJ1-3
clone size: NA
V gene: TRBV10-3
D gene: TRBD1
CDR3 protein: CAISDSTGGLFGNTIYF
CDR3 DNA: TGTGCCATCAGTGACTCGACAGGGGGCTTATTCGGAAACACCATATATTTT

J gene: TRBJ2-7
clone size: few
V gene: TRBV2
D gene: NA
CDR3 protein: CASSEAQQGEGRNEQYF
CDR3 DNA: TGTGCCAGCAGTGAAGCGCAACAGGGAGAGGGTAGGAACGAGCAGTACTTC

J gene: TRBJ2-7
clone size: NA
V gene: TRBV28
D gene: TRBD1
CDR3 protein: CASSYLTGDYEQYF
CDR3 DNA: TGTGCCAGCAGTTATCTGACAGGGGATTACGAGCAGTACTTC

J gene: TRBJ1-2
clone size: NA
V gene: TRBV19
D gene: TRBD1
CDR3 protein: CASSLLGQGPWDYGYTF
CDR3 DNA: TGTGCCAGTAGTCTCCTGGGACAGGGGCCCTGGGACTATGGCTACACCTTC

J gene: TRBJ1-1
clone size: NA
V gene: TRBV6-2/TRBV6-3
D gene: NA
CDR3 protein: CASSYPVNTEAFF
CDR3 DNA: TGTGCCAGCAGTTACCCAGTGAACACTGAAGCTTTCTTT

J gene: TRBJ2-1
clone size: NA
V gene: TRBV5-4
D gene: TRBD1
CDR3 protein: CASSAGTGSYNEQFF
CDR3 DNA: TGTGCCAGCAGCGCCGGGACAGGCTCCTACAATGAGCAGTTCTTC

J gene: TRBJ1-4
clone size: NA
V gene: TRBV2
D gene: TRBD1
CDR3 protein: CASRGTGEKLFF
CDR3 DNA: TGTGCCAGCAGGGGGACAGGCGAAAAACTGTTTTTT

J gene: TRBJ2-2
clone size: NA
V gene: TRBV11-2
D gene: NA
CDR3 protein: CASSLDRGYTGELFF
CDR3 DNA: TGTGCCAGCAGCTTAGACAGGGGTTACACCGGGGAGCTGTTTTTT

J gene: TRBJ1-6
clone size: once
V gene: TRBV4-2
D gene: NA
CDR3 protein: CASSPGRVNSPLHF
CDR3 DNA: TGTGCCAGCAGCCCAGGTCGCGTGAATTCACCCCTCCACTTT

J gene: TRBJ1-1
clone size: NA
V gene: TRBV2
D gene: NA
CDR3 protein: CASGVFNTEAFF
CDR3 DNA: TGTGCCAGCGGAGTTTTCAACACTGAAGCTTTCTTT

J gene: TRBJ1-4
clone size: NA
V gene: TRBV7-9
D gene: NA
CDR3 protein: CASSLGVRLATNEKLFF
CDR3 DNA: TGTGCCAGCAGCTTAGGGGTCAGACTAGCAACTAATGAAAAACTGTTTTTT

J gene: TRBJ1-2
clone size: NA
V gene: TRBV3-1/TRBV3-2
D gene: TRBD1
CDR3 protein: CASSPPSTGEEGGYTF
CDR3 DNA: TGTGCCAGCAGCCCCCCCTCGACAGGGGAGGAGGGTGGCTACACCTTC

J gene: TRBJ1-1
clone size: once
V gene: TRBV3-1/TRBV3-2
D gene: TRBD1
CDR3 protein: CASSFQDRGFMF
CDR3 DNA: TGTGCCAGCAGCTTCCAGGACAGGGGATTCATGTTT

J gene: TRBJ2-2
clone size: once
V gene: TRBV4-1
D gene: NA
CDR3 protein: CASSQSKGTVYTGELFF
CDR3 DNA: TGCGCCAGCAGCCAGAGTAAGGGGACTGTGTATACCGGGGAGCTGTTTTTT

J gene: TRBJ1-1
clone size: NA
V gene: TRBV9
D gene: NA
CDR3 protein: CASSAGNMGNTEAFF
CDR3 DNA: TGTGCCAGCTCGGCAGGGAACATGGGGAACACTGAAGCTTTCTTT

J gene: TRBJ1-5
clone size: NA
V gene: TRBV7-2
D gene: TRBD1
CDR3 protein: CASSRDRGPQPQHF
CDR3 DNA: TGTGCCAGCAGCCGGGACAGGGGACCCCAGCCCCAGCATTTT

J gene: TRBJ1-2
clone size: medium-sized
V gene: TRBV9
D gene: NA
CDR3 protein: CASSADRNYDYGYTF
CDR3 DNA: TGTGCCAGCAGCGCGGACAGAAATTACGACTATGGCTACACCTTC

J gene: TRBJ2-1
clone size: NA
V gene: TRBV19
D gene: NA
CDR3 protein: CASSGGFGANEQFF
CDR3 DNA: TGTGCCAGTAGTGGGGGGTTTGGGGCAAATGAGCAGTTCTTC

J gene: TRBJ2-2
clone size: NA
V gene: TRBV6-6
D gene: TRBD1
CDR3 protein: CASSYAGTVNTGELFF
CDR3 DNA: TGTGCCAGCAGTTACGCCGGGACAGTGAACACCGGGGAGCTGTTTTTT

J gene: TRBJ1-3
clone size: NA
V gene: TRBV3-1/TRBV3-2
D gene: NA
CDR3 protein: CASSPTSMGTIYF
CDR3 DNA: TGTGCCAGCAGCCCGACATCAATGGGCACCATATATTTT

J gene: TRBJ1-4
clone size: few
V gene: TRBV6-2/TRBV6-3
D gene: NA
CDR3 protein: CASSRRGEKLFF
CDR3 DNA: TGTGCCAGCAGCCGCCGAGGGGAAAAACTGTTTTTT

J gene: TRBJ2-2
clone size: NA
V gene: TRBV19
D gene: NA
CDR3 protein: CASSINPNTGELFF
CDR3 DNA: TGTGCCAGTAGTATAAATCCAAACACCGGGGAGCTGTTTTTT

J gene: TRBJ1-2
clone size: NA
V gene: TRBV7-2
D gene: TRBD1
CDR3 protein: CASSQTGSVLGYTF
CDR3 DNA: TGTGCCAGCAGCCAGACAGGGAGCGTCCTTGGCTACACCTTC

J gene: TRBJ1-2
clone size: NA
V gene: TRBV5-4
D gene: NA
CDR3 protein: CASSFNADSYYGYTF
CDR3 DNA: TGTGCCAGCAGCTTTAACGCCGACAGCTACTATGGCTACACCTTC

J gene: TRBJ2-6
clone size: NA
V gene: TRBV24-1
D gene: TRBD2
CDR3 protein: CATSDSPRGSGSSGANVLTF
CDR3 DNA: TGTGCCACCAGTGATTCCCCCCGGGGTAGCGGGAGCTCTGGGGCCAACGTCCTGACTTTC

J gene: TRBJ2-7
clone size: NA
V gene: TRBV5-5
D gene: NA
CDR3 protein: CASSLAPSISYEQYF
CDR3 DNA: TGTGCCAGCAGCTTGGCCCCCAGTATTTCCTACGAGCAGTACTTC

J gene: TRBJ1-2
clone size: NA
V gene: TRBV4-2
D gene: TRBD1
CDR3 protein: CASSQEMAGGPYGYTF
CDR3 DNA: TGTGCCAGCAGCCAAGAAATGGCAGGGGGGCCGTATGGCTACACCTTC

J gene: TRBJ1-1
clone size: NA
V gene: TRBV5-5
D gene: NA
CDR3 protein: CASSPAGWNTEAFF
CDR3 DNA: TGTGCCAGCAGCCCCGCCGGGTGGAACACTGAAGCTTTCTTT

J gene: TRBJ1-5
clone size: few
V gene: TRBV2
D gene: TRBD1
CDR3 protein: CASRAHRGLSNQPQHF
CDR3 DNA: TGTGCCAGCAGAGCACACAGGGGCCTTTCGAACCAGCCCCAGCATTTT

J gene: TRBJ1-4
clone size: few
V gene: TRBV2
D gene: TRBD1
CDR3 protein: CASSNTGGGNEKLFF
CDR3 DNA: TGTGCCAGCAGTAATACAGGGGGAGGTAATGAAAAACTGTTTTTT

J gene: TRBJ2-7
clone size: NA
V gene: TRBV7-9
D gene: NA
CDR3 protein: CASSYHGSSYEQYF
CDR3 DNA: TGTGCCAGCAGCTACCACGGGTCCTCCTACGAGCAGTACTTC

J gene: TRBJ1-5
clone size: NA
V gene: TRBV10-3
D gene: TRBD1
CDR3 protein: CAISESRGQGGNQPQHF
CDR3 DNA: TGTGCCATCAGTGAGTCGAGGGGACAGGGTGGCAATCAGCCCCAGCATTTT

J gene: TRBJ1-2
clone size: NA
V gene: TRBV5-1
D gene: TRBD1
CDR3 protein: CASSPNRGDYGYTF
CDR3 DNA: TGCGCCAGCAGCCCCAACAGGGGGGACTATGGCTACACCTTC

J gene: TRBJ1-5
clone size: NA
V gene: TRBV12-1
D gene: NA
CDR3 protein: CASSSPPADRSSNQPQHF
CDR3 DNA: TGTGCCAGCAGCTCGCCCCCTGCGGACAGGTCGTCCAATCAGCCCCAGCATTTT

J gene: TRBJ1-1
clone size: NA
V gene: TRBV28
D gene: NA
CDR3 protein: CASSLAQLNTEAFF
CDR3 DNA: TGTGCCAGCAGTTTAGCACAACTGAACACTGAAGCTTTCTTT

J gene: TRBJ2-1
clone size: NA
V gene: TRBV5-4
D gene: TRBD2
CDR3 protein: CASSFNSGGVYNEQFF
CDR3 DNA: TGTGCCAGCAGCTTCAATAGCGGGGGGGTCTACAATGAGCAGTTCTTC